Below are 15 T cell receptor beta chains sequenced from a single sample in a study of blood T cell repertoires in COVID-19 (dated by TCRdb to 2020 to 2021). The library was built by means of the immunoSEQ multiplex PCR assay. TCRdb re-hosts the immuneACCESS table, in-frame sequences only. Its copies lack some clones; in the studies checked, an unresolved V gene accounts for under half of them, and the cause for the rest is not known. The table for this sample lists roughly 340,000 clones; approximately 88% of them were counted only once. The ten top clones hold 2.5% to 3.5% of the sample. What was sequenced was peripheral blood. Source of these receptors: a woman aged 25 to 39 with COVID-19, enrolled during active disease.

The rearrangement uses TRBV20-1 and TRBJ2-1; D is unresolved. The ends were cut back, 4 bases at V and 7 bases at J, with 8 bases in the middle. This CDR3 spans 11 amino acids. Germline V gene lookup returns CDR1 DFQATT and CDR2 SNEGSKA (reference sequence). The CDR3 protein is CSATPYNEQFF. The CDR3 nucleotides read TGCAGTGCTACCCCTTATAATGAGCAGTTCTTC.

CDR3 nucleotides: TGTGCCAGCAGTGAAGCGCCGGCGGAGGGAAACTCCTACGAGCAGTACTTC. It specifies CASSEAPAEGNSYEQYF. The chain has TRBV6-1 and TRBJ2-7, with D perhaps TRBD2 (6 bases). V was clipped by 0 bases and J by 0 bases, with 15 bases between them. CDR3 length equals 17 residues. In germline, CDR1 is MNHNS, CDR2 SASEGT.

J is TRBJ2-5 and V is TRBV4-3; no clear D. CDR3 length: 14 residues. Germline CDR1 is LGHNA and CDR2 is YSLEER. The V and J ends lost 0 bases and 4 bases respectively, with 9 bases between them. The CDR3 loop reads CASSQDRLGETQYF. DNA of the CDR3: TGCGCCAGCAGCCAAGACAGGTTAGGAGAGACCCAGTACTTC.

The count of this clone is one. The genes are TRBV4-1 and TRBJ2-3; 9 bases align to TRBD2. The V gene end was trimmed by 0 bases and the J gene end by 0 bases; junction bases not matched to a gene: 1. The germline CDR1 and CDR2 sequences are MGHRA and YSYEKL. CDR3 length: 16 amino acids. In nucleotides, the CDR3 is TGCGCCAGCAGCCAAGATACTAGCGGGAGCACAGATACGCAGTATTTT. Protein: CASSQDTSGSTDTQYF.

The CDR3 loop reads CASSQGNDIGEKLFF. The DNA of the CDR3 is TGTGCCAGCAGCCAGGGAAACGATATCGGCGAAAAACTGTTTTTT. This chain links TRBV5-4 with TRBJ1-4; TRBD1 might be the D (5 bases). Trimming took 4 bases from V and 8 from J, leaving 18 bases between them. CDR3 length equals 15 residues. Germline V gives CDR1 SGHNT, CDR2 YYREEE (reference sequence).

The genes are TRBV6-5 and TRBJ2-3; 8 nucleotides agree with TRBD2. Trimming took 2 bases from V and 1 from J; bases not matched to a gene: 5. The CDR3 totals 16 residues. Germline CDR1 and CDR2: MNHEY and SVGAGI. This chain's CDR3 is CASSYLGGGRTDTQYF. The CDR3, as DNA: TGTGCCAGCAGTTACCTCGGGGGGGGTCGCACAGATACGCAGTATTTT.

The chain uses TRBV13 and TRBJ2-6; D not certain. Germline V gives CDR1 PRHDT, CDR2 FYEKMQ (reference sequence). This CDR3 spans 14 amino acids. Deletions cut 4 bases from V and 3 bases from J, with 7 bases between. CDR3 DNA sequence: TGTGCCAGCAGCTCACTTAGTGGGGCCAACGTCCTGACTTTC. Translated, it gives CASSSLSGANVLTF.

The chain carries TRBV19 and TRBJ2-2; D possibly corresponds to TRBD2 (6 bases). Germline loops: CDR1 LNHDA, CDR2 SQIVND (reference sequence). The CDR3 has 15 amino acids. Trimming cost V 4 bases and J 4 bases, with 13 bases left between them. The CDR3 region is CASSRRGWGTGELFF. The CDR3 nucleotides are TGTGCCAGTAGTAGGCGGGGTTGGGGCACCGGGGAGCTGTTTTTT.

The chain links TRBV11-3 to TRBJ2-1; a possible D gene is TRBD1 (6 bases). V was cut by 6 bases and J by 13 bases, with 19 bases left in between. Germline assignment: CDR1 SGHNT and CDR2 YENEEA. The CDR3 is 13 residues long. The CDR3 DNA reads TGTGCCAGCAGTTTGAGTTGGGACACTCGACAGTTCTTC. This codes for CASSLSWDTRQFF.

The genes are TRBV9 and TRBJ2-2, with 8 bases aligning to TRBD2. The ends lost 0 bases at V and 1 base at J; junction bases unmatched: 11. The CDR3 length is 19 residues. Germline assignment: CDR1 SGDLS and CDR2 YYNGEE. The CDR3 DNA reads TGTGCCAGCAGCGTAGAAGAGGTAGGCGGGAGGAAGAACACCGGGGAGCTGTTTTTT. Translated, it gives CASSVEEVGGRKNTGELFF.

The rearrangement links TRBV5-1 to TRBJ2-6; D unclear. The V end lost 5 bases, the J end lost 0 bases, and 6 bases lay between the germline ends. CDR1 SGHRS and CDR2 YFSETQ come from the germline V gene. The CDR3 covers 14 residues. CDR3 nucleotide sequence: TGCGCCAGCAGAGCTAGCTCTGGGGCCAACGTCCTGACTTTC. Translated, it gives CASRASSGANVLTF.

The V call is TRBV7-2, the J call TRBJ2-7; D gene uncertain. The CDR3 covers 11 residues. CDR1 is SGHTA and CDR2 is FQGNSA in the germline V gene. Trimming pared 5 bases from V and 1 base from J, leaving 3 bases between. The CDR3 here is CASSASYEQYF. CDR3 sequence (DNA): TGTGCCAGCAGCGCGTCCTACGAGCAGTACTTC.

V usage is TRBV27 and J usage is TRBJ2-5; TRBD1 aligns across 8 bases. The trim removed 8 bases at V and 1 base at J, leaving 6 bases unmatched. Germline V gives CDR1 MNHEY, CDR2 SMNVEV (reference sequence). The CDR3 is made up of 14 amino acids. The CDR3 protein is CASRPTGAQETQYF. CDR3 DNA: TGTGCCAGCCGACCGACAGGGGCCCAAGAGACCCAGTACTTC.

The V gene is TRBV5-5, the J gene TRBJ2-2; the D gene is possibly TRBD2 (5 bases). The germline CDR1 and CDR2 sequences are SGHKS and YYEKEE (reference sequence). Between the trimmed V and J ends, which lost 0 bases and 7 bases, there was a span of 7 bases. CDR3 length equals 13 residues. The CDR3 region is CASSLAGDGELFF. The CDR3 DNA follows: TGTGCCAGCAGCTTGGCCGGGGACGGGGAGCTGTTTTTT.

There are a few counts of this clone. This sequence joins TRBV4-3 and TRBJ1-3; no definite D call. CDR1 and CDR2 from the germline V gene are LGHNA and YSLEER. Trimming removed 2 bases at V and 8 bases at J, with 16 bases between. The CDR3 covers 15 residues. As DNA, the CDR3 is TGCGCCAGCAGCCAAATGACTGGTTCGTCGTACACCATATATTTT. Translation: CASSQMTGSSYTIYF.